The 5 T cell receptor beta chains given below trace back to one sample, sequenced in a study of cytomegalovirus exposure and HLA in healthy donors. Use of 60 Vbeta and 13 Jbeta primers characterized the PCR. Some clones are missing from TCRdb's copy, which holds only in-frame ones; the method was immunoSEQ multiplex PCR. The sample lists over 150,000 clones; roughly 80% were seen once. The sequencing input was PBMCs. These receptor sequences come from a male donor in good health and CMV-seropositive.

The chain joins TRBV10-3 to TRBJ2-5, with 9 bases identical to TRBD2. Germline V gives CDR1 ENHRY, CDR2 SYGVKD. V lost 4 bases and J lost 1; bases outside the gene matches: 4. The CDR3 loop spans 15 amino acids. CDR3 region: CAISVGREGQETQYF. In nucleotides, the CDR3 is TGTGCCATCAGTGTTGGGCGGGAGGGCCAAGAGACCCAGTACTTC.

As DNA, the CDR3 is TGTGCCAGCAGATCCCAGGGGACAGGCTTTTATGGCTACACCTTC. This sequence encodes CASRSQGTGFYGYTF. This chain joins TRBV27 and TRBJ1-2, with 8 positions matching TRBD1. The CDR3 runs 15 residues. V lost 6 bases and J lost 5; bases outside the gene matches: 11. Germline V CDR1 and CDR2: MNHEY, SMNVEV (reference sequence).

The chain combines TRBV28 with TRBJ2-7; 7 nucleotides line up with TRBD1. CDR1 is MDHEN, CDR2 SYDVKM, per germline. The CDR3 extends over 14 amino acids. J lost 7 bases, V lost 4 bases, and 10 bases had no gene match. CDR3 sequence reads: CASSSRTGGREQYF. CDR3 DNA: TGTGCCAGCAGTTCCCGGACAGGAGGTAGGGAGCAGTACTTC.

V is TRBV18 and J is TRBJ2-1; 7 nucleotides align to TRBD1. J gave up 2 bases and V 3 bases, and 1 base lay outside the gene matches. The CDR3 consists of 14 residues. Germline CDR1 KGHSH, CDR2 LQKENI. Here the CDR3 DNA reads TGTGCCAGCTCACCGACAGGGACCTACAATGAGCAGTTCTTC. Protein: CASSPTGTYNEQFF.

In regard to this clone: One end of the junction does not line up with germline, which may come from a read error. V usage is TRBV25-1 and J usage is TRBJ2-6; TRBD1 matches at 8 bases. Germline CDR1 reads MGHDK; CDR2 reads SYGVNS. This CDR3 comprises 14 residues. CDR3 in DNA: TGTGCCAGCAACCAGGGGGCTGGGGCCAACGGCCTGACTTTC. This translates into CASNQGAGANGLTF.